These 10 T cell receptor beta chains were sequenced from one sample in a study of blood T cell repertoires in COVID-19. The repertoire was sequenced with immunoSEQ multiplex PCR; TCRdb's copy has only in-frame clones and lacks some. Among 95,000 or so clones listed, about 80% were seen once. The sample consisted of peripheral blood. These receptors originate from a human donor in a cohort sampled during active COVID-19.

The gene calls are TRBV5-4 and TRBJ2-1; the match to TRBD2 covers 8 bases. V trimming: 0 bases; J trimming: 7 bases; junction bases outside the gene matches: 9. The CDR3 covers 16 residues. Per germline, CDR1 SGHNT and CDR2 YYREEE (reference sequence). CDR3 region: CASSLEAGAGSNEQFF. In nucleotides, the CDR3 is TGTGCCAGCAGCTTGGAAGCGGGGGCAGGTTCTAATGAGCAGTTCTTC.

The chain recombines TRBV18 with TRBJ1-1; 10 positions agree with TRBD1. The CDR3 length is 15 residues. The germline V gene has CDR1 KGHSH and CDR2 LQKENI. V lost 3 bases, J lost 2 bases, and 3 bases stayed unmatched. Written as DNA, the CDR3 is TGTGCCAGCTCACCGGGACAGGGGACAAACACTGAAGCTTTCTTT. As protein: CASSPGQGTNTEAFF.

The CDR3 sequence is CASSLVFSGGADTQYF. CDR3 DNA sequence: TGTGCCAGCAGCTTAGTGTTTAGCGGGGGGGCGGATACGCAGTATTTT. The chain recombines TRBV7-2 with TRBJ2-3; 11 bases match TRBD2. With 1 base clipped from V and 6 bases from J, the junction kept 6 bases outside the gene matches. This CDR3 is 16 amino acids long. Germline CDR1 reads SGHTA; CDR2 reads FQGNSA.

The V and J genes are TRBV7-8 and TRBJ1-5; D is possibly TRBD1 (5 bases). Germline V gene lookup returns CDR1 SGHVS and CDR2 FQNEAQ. V lost 5 bases to trimming and J lost 6 bases, with 17 bases between them. The CDR3 has 15 residues. The CDR3 reads CASSLDLGRGQPQHF. The CDR3 region has the DNA TGTGCCAGCAGCCTCGACCTGGGTAGGGGTCAGCCCCAGCATTTT.

This sequence joins TRBV4-3 and TRBJ2-3; TRBD2 agrees at 7 bases. Germline CDR1 is LGHNA and CDR2 is YSLEER. The V and J ends lost 2 bases and 3 bases, in that order; junction bases with no gene match: 5. This CDR3 comprises 15 residues. The CDR3 spells CASSQYDGGTDTQYF. The DNA of the CDR3 is TGCGCCAGCAGCCAATATGACGGGGGGACAGATACGCAGTATTTT.

The chain couples TRBV14 to TRBJ1-3, with TRBD1 as a possible D gene (5 bases). Germline assignment: CDR1 SGHDN and CDR2 FVKESK. Trimming cost V 4 bases and J 4 bases, with 11 bases left between them. The CDR3 runs 14 residues. The CDR3 protein is CASSPRQIGNTIYF. CDR3 nucleotide sequence: TGTGCCAGCAGCCCGAGACAGATCGGAAACACCATATATTTT.

J is TRBJ1-1 and V is TRBV9; the D gene is possibly TRBD1 (6 bases). The germline V gene encodes CDR1 SGDLS and CDR2 YYNGEE. This CDR3 has 14 residues. Deletions cut 4 bases from V and 11 bases from J, with 21 bases between. Here the CDR3 reads CASSPTGGGVEAFF. In DNA, the CDR3 is TGTGCCAGCAGCCCCACGGGGGGGGGCGTTGAGGCTTTCTTT.

The V call is TRBV6-4, the J call TRBJ2-2; no clear D. This CDR3 is 14 amino acids long. The germline gives CDR1 MRHNA, CDR2 SNTAGT. V lost 6 bases to trimming and J lost 5 bases, with 13 bases between them. CDR3: CASRLTTITGELFF. In DNA form, the CDR3 reads TGTGCCAGCAGACTAACTACTATAACCGGGGAGCTGTTTTTT.

V usage is TRBV14 and J usage is TRBJ1-1; 7 nucleotides match TRBD1. The CDR3 length is 16 residues. The germline gives CDR1 SGHDN, CDR2 FVKESK. V dropped 4 bases and J dropped 0; count of bases not matched to a gene: 8. The CDR3 DNA sequence: TGTGCCAGCAGCCCCCAGACAGGGTTGGTGAACACTGAAGCTTTCTTT. This sequence encodes CASSPQTGLVNTEAFF.

The chain employs TRBV2 and TRBJ1-2; possible D gene TRBD1, 5 bases. The length of the CDR3 is 12 residues. The germline V gene encodes CDR1 SNHLY and CDR2 FYNNEI. The V end lost 9 bases, the J end lost 8 bases, and 16 bases lay between the germline ends. Here the CDR3 DNA reads TGTGCCAGGACGTGGGACCGGGGGGGCTACACCTTC. This gives the protein CARTWDRGGYTF.